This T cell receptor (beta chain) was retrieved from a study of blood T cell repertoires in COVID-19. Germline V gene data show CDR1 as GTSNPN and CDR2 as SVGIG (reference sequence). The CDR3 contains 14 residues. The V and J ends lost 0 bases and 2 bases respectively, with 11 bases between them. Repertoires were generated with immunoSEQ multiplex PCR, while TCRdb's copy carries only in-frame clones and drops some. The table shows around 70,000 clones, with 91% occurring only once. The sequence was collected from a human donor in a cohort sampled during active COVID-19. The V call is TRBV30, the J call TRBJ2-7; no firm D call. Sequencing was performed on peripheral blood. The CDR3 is CAWSVVRGPYEQYF. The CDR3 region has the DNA TGTGCCTGGAGTGTAGTGCGTGGGCCCTACGAGCAGTACTTC. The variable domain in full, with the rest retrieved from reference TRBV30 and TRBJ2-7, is SQTIHQWPATLVQPVGSPLSLECTVEGTSNPNLYWYRQAAGRGLQLLFYSVGIGQISSEVPQNLSASRPQDRQFILSSKKLLLSDSGFYLCAWSVVRGPYEQYFGPGTRLTVT.